These T cell receptor beta chains were read from a single sample in a study of blood T cell repertoires in COVID-19. Assay: immunoSEQ multiplex PCR; the TCRdb copy retains only in-frame clones and omits some. The table has about 190,000 clones, around nine tenths seen once. Material: peripheral blood. All receptors come from a woman in her late teens or twenties who had recovered from COVID-19. Each CDR3 is given with its conserved first and last residue. D genes are given only for firm matches. Only some rows state a clone size, as once, few, many or a class for expanded clones.

v_call: TRBV5-1
clone_size: NA
d_call: TRBD2
j_call: TRBJ2-7
cdr3_nt: TGCGCCAGCAGCTTCGGCGGGGGCTCCTACGAGCAGTACTTC
cdr3_aa: CASSFGGGSYEQYF

v_call: TRBV3-1/TRBV3-2
clone_size: NA
d_call: NA
j_call: TRBJ2-7
cdr3_nt: TGTGCCAGCAGCCAAGCTTCATTCGGCGAGCAGTACTTC
cdr3_aa: CASSQASFGEQYF

v_call: TRBV7-7
clone_size: NA
d_call: TRBD2
j_call: TRBJ2-3
cdr3_nt: TGTGCTAGCAGATACGCTAGCGGAGGCAGCACAGATACGCAGTATTTT
cdr3_aa: CASRYASGGSTDTQYF

v_call: TRBV7-2
clone_size: NA
d_call: NA
j_call: TRBJ1-2
cdr3_nt: TGTGCCAGCAGCTTATGGGCAGTCAACAACCCTAATAACTATGGCTACACCTTC
cdr3_aa: CASSLWAVNNPNNYGYTF

v_call: TRBV29-1
clone_size: once
d_call: NA
j_call: TRBJ2-1
cdr3_nt: TGCAGCGTACGCGGAAGCTCCTACAATGAGCAGTTCTTC
cdr3_aa: CSVRGSSYNEQFF

v_call: TRBV6-2/TRBV6-3
clone_size: NA
d_call: NA
j_call: TRBJ1-1
cdr3_nt: TGTGCCAGCAGTTGGAGGTACACTGAAGCTTTCTTT
cdr3_aa: CASSWRYTEAFF

v_call: TRBV7-2
clone_size: NA
d_call: NA
j_call: TRBJ2-7
cdr3_nt: TGTGCCAGCAGCGGGGCGGCGGGATACTCCTACGAGCAGTACTTC
cdr3_aa: CASSGAAGYSYEQYF

v_call: TRBV27
clone_size: NA
d_call: NA
j_call: TRBJ1-6
cdr3_nt: TGTGCCAGCAGTTCCCTTGGGGGGGCAAGGTCACCCCTCCACTTT
cdr3_aa: CASSSLGGARSPLHF

v_call: TRBV11-1
clone_size: NA
d_call: TRBD1
j_call: TRBJ2-3
cdr3_nt: TGTGCCAGCAGCTTTGGACAGGGCCTCACAGATACGCAGTATTTT
cdr3_aa: CASSFGQGLTDTQYF

v_call: TRBV7-9
clone_size: NA
d_call: TRBD1
j_call: TRBJ1-6
cdr3_nt: TGTGCCAGCGGCAGGGGGTCGAGTTCACCCCTCCACTTT
cdr3_aa: CASGRGSSSPLHF

v_call: TRBV19
clone_size: NA
d_call: NA
j_call: TRBJ2-1
cdr3_nt: TGTGCCAGTACTGGCGGGGCAACCTACAATGAGCAGTTCTTC
cdr3_aa: CASTGGATYNEQFF

v_call: TRBV27
clone_size: NA
d_call: NA
j_call: TRBJ1-2
cdr3_nt: TGTGCCAGCAGTCCCCCGGGACTTCTCTATGGCTACACCTTC
cdr3_aa: CASSPPGLLYGYTF

v_call: TRBV18
clone_size: NA
d_call: NA
j_call: TRBJ2-1
cdr3_nt: TGTGCCAGCTCACCGGGGAGGAGCTCCTACAATGAGCAGTTCTTC
cdr3_aa: CASSPGRSSYNEQFF

v_call: TRBV2
clone_size: many
d_call: NA
j_call: TRBJ1-1
cdr3_nt: TGTGCCAGCAGTCCCCTGGCGGGCCGGACTGAAGCTTTCTTT
cdr3_aa: CASSPLAGRTEAFF

v_call: TRBV24-1
clone_size: NA
d_call: TRBD1
j_call: TRBJ1-1
cdr3_nt: TGTGCCACCAGTGAACTGAGGGGGCCAGACACTGAAGCTTTCTTT
cdr3_aa: CATSELRGPDTEAFF

v_call: TRBV7-9
clone_size: NA
d_call: TRBD1
j_call: TRBJ2-3
cdr3_nt: TGTGCCAGCTTCCAGGGGGGCACAGATACGCAGTATTTT
cdr3_aa: CASFQGGTDTQYF

v_call: TRBV7-2
clone_size: NA
d_call: TRBD1
j_call: TRBJ1-5
cdr3_nt: TGTGCCAGCAGCTTTACAGGGGATCAGCCCCAGCATTTT
cdr3_aa: CASSFTGDQPQHF

v_call: TRBV6-5
clone_size: NA
d_call: NA
j_call: TRBJ1-1
cdr3_nt: TGTGCCAGCAGTTACACCGGGAACACTGAAGCTTTCTTT
cdr3_aa: CASSYTGNTEAFF

v_call: TRBV11-1
clone_size: few
d_call: NA
j_call: TRBJ2-2
cdr3_nt: TGTGCCAGCAGCCGAGCAGGGGGGATCGGGGAGCTGTTTTTT
cdr3_aa: CASSRAGGIGELFF

v_call: TRBV24-1
clone_size: NA
d_call: TRBD2
j_call: TRBJ2-3
cdr3_nt: TGTGCCACCAGAAGGGGTCTGGGAGCGGGAGCAGATACGCAGTATTTT
cdr3_aa: CATRRGLGAGADTQYF

v_call: TRBV19
clone_size: NA
d_call: NA
j_call: TRBJ1-1
cdr3_nt: TGTGCCAGTACCAAAAAGAGGCTCAACACTGAAGCTTTCTTT
cdr3_aa: CASTKKRLNTEAFF

v_call: TRBV3-1/TRBV3-2
clone_size: NA
d_call: NA
j_call: TRBJ1-1
cdr3_nt: TGTGCCAGCAGCCAAATTGGCATGAACACTGAAGCTTTCTTT
cdr3_aa: CASSQIGMNTEAFF

v_call: TRBV7-3
clone_size: NA
d_call: NA
j_call: TRBJ2-3
cdr3_nt: TGTGCCAGCAGCTTCACGGGAGCAGATACGCAGTATTTT
cdr3_aa: CASSFTGADTQYF

v_call: TRBV19
clone_size: NA
d_call: NA
j_call: TRBJ1-1
cdr3_nt: TGTGCCAGTAGTATCGGTCAGGGCAACACTGAAGCTTTCTTT
cdr3_aa: CASSIGQGNTEAFF

v_call: TRBV2
clone_size: NA
d_call: NA
j_call: TRBJ2-3
cdr3_nt: TGTGCCAGCAGTTTAACTAGCACAGATACGCAGTATTTT
cdr3_aa: CASSLTSTDTQYF

v_call: TRBV3-1/TRBV3-2
clone_size: NA
d_call: NA
j_call: TRBJ1-6
cdr3_nt: TGTGCCAGCAGCGCAAGCACGGGACAAATTAATTCACCCCTCCACTTT
cdr3_aa: CASSASTGQINSPLHF

v_call: TRBV19
clone_size: NA
d_call: TRBD1
j_call: TRBJ2-4
cdr3_nt: TGTGCCAGTAGTTCACAGGGACAGCAACCAAACATTCAGTACTTC
cdr3_aa: CASSSQGQQPNIQYF

v_call: TRBV15
clone_size: NA
d_call: NA
j_call: TRBJ2-5
cdr3_nt: TGTGCCACCGGACTGGGAGAAGTTGGTGAGACCCAGTACTTC
cdr3_aa: CATGLGEVGETQYF

v_call: TRBV18
clone_size: NA
d_call: NA
j_call: TRBJ1-2
cdr3_nt: TGTGCCAGCTCACCAGTCAGGGGCTATGGCTACACCTTC
cdr3_aa: CASSPVRGYGYTF

v_call: TRBV3-1/TRBV3-2
clone_size: NA
d_call: NA
j_call: TRBJ2-4
cdr3_nt: TGTGCCAGCAGCCACACAAGGACAGCACGAGCCAAAAACATTCAGTACTTC
cdr3_aa: CASSHTRTARAKNIQYF

v_call: TRBV6-2/TRBV6-3
clone_size: NA
d_call: TRBD1
j_call: TRBJ1-4
cdr3_nt: TGTGCCAGCAGCGGACAGGCCCGTGTGAAACTGTTTTTT
cdr3_aa: CASSGQARVKLFF

v_call: TRBV18
clone_size: NA
d_call: NA
j_call: TRBJ2-7
cdr3_nt: TGTGCCAGCTCAAAATCTGGCAGTACCTACGAGCAGTACTTC
cdr3_aa: CASSKSGSTYEQYF

v_call: TRBV6-6
clone_size: NA
d_call: TRBD2
j_call: TRBJ2-5
cdr3_nt: TGTGCCAGCAGTAGGACTAGCGGGGCCCAAGAGACCCAGTACTTC
cdr3_aa: CASSRTSGAQETQYF

v_call: TRBV10-3
clone_size: NA
d_call: NA
j_call: TRBJ2-7
cdr3_nt: TGTGCCATCAGCGACACGACAGGTTCCTACGAGCAGTACTTC
cdr3_aa: CAISDTTGSYEQYF

v_call: TRBV6-4
clone_size: NA
d_call: TRBD2
j_call: TRBJ2-2
cdr3_nt: TGTGCCAGCCAGAGGTCTAGCGGGAGAACCGGGGAGCTGTTTTTT
cdr3_aa: CASQRSSGRTGELFF

v_call: TRBV6-5
clone_size: NA
d_call: TRBD1
j_call: TRBJ1-2
cdr3_nt: TGTGCCAGCAGTTTCGCAGGGGGTTTATATGGCTACACCTTC
cdr3_aa: CASSFAGGLYGYTF

v_call: TRBV7-2
clone_size: NA
d_call: NA
j_call: TRBJ2-2
cdr3_nt: TGTGCCAGCAGCTTACAGTCGAACACCGGGGAGCTGTTTTTT
cdr3_aa: CASSLQSNTGELFF

v_call: TRBV7-9
clone_size: once
d_call: NA
j_call: TRBJ2-3
cdr3_nt: TGTGCCAGCAGCCTTAGCGGAGCCAACACAGATACGCAGTATTTT
cdr3_aa: CASSLSGANTDTQYF

v_call: TRBV10-3
clone_size: NA
d_call: TRBD1
j_call: TRBJ2-2
cdr3_nt: TGTGCCATCAGTCCGGGGACAGGGTACACCGGGGAGCTGTTTTTT
cdr3_aa: CAISPGTGYTGELFF

v_call: TRBV4-3
clone_size: NA
d_call: NA
j_call: TRBJ1-1
cdr3_nt: TGCGCCAGCAGCCAAGATTACAGGCCCAACACTGAAGCTTTCTTT
cdr3_aa: CASSQDYRPNTEAFF

v_call: TRBV5-4
clone_size: NA
d_call: NA
j_call: TRBJ1-2
cdr3_nt: TGTGCCAGCAGCTTGGAGGGTACTAGCTATGGCTACACCTTC
cdr3_aa: CASSLEGTSYGYTF

v_call: TRBV6-4
clone_size: NA
d_call: TRBD1
j_call: TRBJ2-2
cdr3_nt: TGTGCCAGCAGGGAAGACAGGGAAGGGGACACCGGGGAGCTGTTTTTT
cdr3_aa: CASREDREGDTGELFF

v_call: TRBV5-1
clone_size: NA
d_call: TRBD1
j_call: TRBJ1-3
cdr3_nt: TGCGCCAGCAGAACGGGACAGGGAAACACCATATATTTT
cdr3_aa: CASRTGQGNTIYF

v_call: TRBV5-4
clone_size: few
d_call: NA
j_call: TRBJ2-1
cdr3_nt: TGTGCCAGCAGTCCGCGGGGAAGCTCCTACAATGAGCAGTTCTTC
cdr3_aa: CASSPRGSSYNEQFF

v_call: TRBV30
clone_size: once
d_call: NA
j_call: TRBJ1-1
cdr3_nt: TGTGCCTGGAGTACGGGAGCCACTGAAGCTTTCTTT
cdr3_aa: CAWSTGATEAFF

v_call: TRBV4-2
clone_size: NA
d_call: NA
j_call: TRBJ1-5
cdr3_nt: TGTGCCAGCAGCCAAGATGGGCAGGTCGATCAGCCCCAGCATTTT
cdr3_aa: CASSQDGQVDQPQHF

v_call: TRBV9
clone_size: NA
d_call: TRBD2
j_call: TRBJ2-3
cdr3_nt: TGTGCCAGCAGCGTTACTAGCGGATACACAGATACGCAGTATTTT
cdr3_aa: CASSVTSGYTDTQYF

v_call: TRBV6-6
clone_size: few
d_call: NA
j_call: TRBJ1-2
cdr3_nt: TGTGCCAGCAGCCGCCAGGGTTCTCGGCGCTACACCTTC
cdr3_aa: CASSRQGSRRYTF

v_call: TRBV7-2
clone_size: NA
d_call: NA
j_call: TRBJ2-4
cdr3_nt: TGTGCCAGCAGCTTAGGCCCCGCGGAGGGAAACATTCAGTACTTC
cdr3_aa: CASSLGPAEGNIQYF

v_call: TRBV2
clone_size: NA
d_call: TRBD2
j_call: TRBJ2-4
cdr3_nt: TGTGCCAGCAGCATTCAGGGAGGGTCGTACTTC
cdr3_aa: CASSIQGGSYF

v_call: TRBV6-5
clone_size: NA
d_call: TRBD2
j_call: TRBJ2-1
cdr3_nt: TGTGCCAGCAGTTCTCCAAGGAGCGGGAGAAATGAGCAGTTCTTC
cdr3_aa: CASSSPRSGRNEQFF

v_call: TRBV3-1/TRBV3-2
clone_size: NA
d_call: TRBD2
j_call: TRBJ2-5
cdr3_nt: TGTGCCAGCAGCCTGCCCCGGGCTAGCGGGAGCGAGACCCAGTACTTC
cdr3_aa: CASSLPRASGSETQYF

v_call: TRBV5-1
clone_size: NA
d_call: NA
j_call: TRBJ2-3
cdr3_nt: TGCGCCAGCAGCAATCTACTAGGAGGGTCAGATACGCAGTATTTT
cdr3_aa: CASSNLLGGSDTQYF

v_call: TRBV29-1
clone_size: NA
d_call: TRBD1
j_call: TRBJ1-3
cdr3_nt: TGCAGCGTTGAGGCAGGGGGCTCTGGAAACACCATATATTTT
cdr3_aa: CSVEAGGSGNTIYF

v_call: TRBV7-3
clone_size: NA
d_call: TRBD2
j_call: TRBJ2-1
cdr3_nt: TGTGCCAGCAGCTTAACGGGGGGGACCTACAATGAGCAGTTCTTC
cdr3_aa: CASSLTGGTYNEQFF

v_call: TRBV2
clone_size: NA
d_call: NA
j_call: TRBJ1-5
cdr3_nt: TGTGCCAGCAGTTGGCAGGGCGGTCAGCCCCAGCATTTT
cdr3_aa: CASSWQGGQPQHF

v_call: TRBV19
clone_size: NA
d_call: TRBD2
j_call: TRBJ2-1
cdr3_nt: TGTGCCAGTAGTCCGGGACTACTCAATGAGCAGTTCTTC
cdr3_aa: CASSPGLLNEQFF

v_call: TRBV11-1
clone_size: NA
d_call: NA
j_call: TRBJ2-7
cdr3_nt: TGTGCCAGCAGCTATACGCGGGGGCCGGGCTACGAGCAGTACTTC
cdr3_aa: CASSYTRGPGYEQYF